The T cell receptor beta chain under discussion was sequenced for a study of molecular identifiers for immune sequencing clone quantification. Points from the study as a whole: Clones above 20 RNA copies contained over 98% of effector molecules and under 1% of naive molecules. In cases of identical TCR molecules sharing a barcode, highly expanded clone sizes could be underestimated.

This clonotype showed up just a few times. Its specificity is unknown. TCRdb reprocessed the PCR reads with MiXCR, giving one entry per CDR3 protein. The repertoire includes about 640,000 distinct CDR3 sequences, about 20% of them detected once, and 0.85% to 0.9% sits in the top ten. From germline, CDR1 is LNHDA and CDR2 SQIVND (reference sequence). Trimming removed 4 bases from V and 5 bases from J, with 18 bases in between. The CDR3 extends over 16 amino acids. The sequence came from a human donor in good health. Some libraries in this study had Jurkat cell RNA spiked in. Sequenced: naive CD8+ T cells from blood, with Jurkat cell RNA spiked in. Specified subset: FACS-sorted CD8+CD4-CCR7+CD45RA+ naive T cells. The rearrangement joins TRBV19 to TRBJ1-5; D perhaps matches TRBD1 (5 bases). The CDR3 protein is CASSKQRERGDQPQHF. DNA for the CDR3: TGTGCCAGTAGTAAACAACGGGAGAGGGGAGATCAGCCCCAGCATTTT. Combining the CDR3 with reference TRBV19 and TRBJ1-5 gives the whole variable domain DGGITQSPKYLFRKEGQNVTLSCEQNLNHDAMYWYRQDPGQGLRLIYYSQIVNDFQKGDIAEGYSVSREKKESFPLTVTSAQKNPTAFYLCASSKQRERGDQPQHFGDGTRLSIL.